This T cell receptor beta chain was sequenced during a study of T cells in Graves' hyperthyroidism and ophthalmopathy. General study results and limits: Blood also contained most expanded thyroid clonotypes above 0.001.

The sample holds many counts of this clonotype. Antigen specificity is unknown. A roughly 10 ml volume of fresh peripheral blood provided the PBMCs. Amplification targeted TCR beta CDR3 regions from RNA transcripts. The TCR CDR3 first-round RT-PCR relied on the HTBI primer set. TCRdb reanalysed the multiplex PCR reads using MiXCR and keeps one entry per CDR3 protein. The sample yields 400,000 to 600,000 distinct CDR3 sequences, roughly 16% seen once. The sequence derives from a woman in her 30s with Graves' ophthalmopathy. The sequencing sample was made of blood.

This CDR3 is CASSLTQASSYNEQFF. The CDR3 nucleotides are TGTGCCAGCAGCTTAACGCAGGCATCTTCCTACAATGAGCAGTTCTTC. The chain employs TRBV7-3 and TRBJ2-1; the D is unclear. This CDR3 spans 16 amino acids. V was pared by 0 bases and J by 1 base, with 10 bases between. In germline, CDR1 is SGHTA, CDR2 FQGTGA.